The TCR beta chain under discussion was sequenced for a study of T cell responses to AZD1222 COVID-19 vaccine (dated by TCRdb to 2020 to 2022). With respect to the entire study: TCR sequencing was performed for 230 to 250 trial participants, of whom about 200 were given two doses of AZD1222 and around 26 were given two doses of MenACWY control vaccine. Trial participants were enrolled by age into subgroups of 18-55, 56-69 and 70-plus years, and approximately 150, 30 and 60 TCR-sequenced participants, respectively, were included in these subgroups.

As regards this clone: Its antigen target is currently unknown. Within one base of it there is no much larger clone, and no base qualities were kept.

The CDR3 regions of human TCRbeta chains were analyzed by immunosequencing. From the authors' description of their analysis: Repertoire TCRs were matched against a reference library of SARS-CoV-2-specific TCRs generated with the MIRA antigen-specificity platform. Breadth was defined as the fraction of unique TCRs that were SARS-CoV-2-associated. Depth was defined as the fraction of total T cells that were SARS-CoV-2-associated. Using the MIRA data, each spike-specific TCR was assigned both to the spike region to which the TCR was reactive and to a CD4 or CD8 class. Log10-transformed breadth and depth values were compared by one-way ANOVA with Sidak's multiple comparisons tests. Held by TCRdb, this immuneACCESS table contains in-frame sequences only and omits some clones. Under half of the omission traces to an unresolved V gene where checked; the cause of the rest is unknown. That table gives V, J and clone size, and the DNA gave D and trimming. This sample is represented by approximately 160,000 clones; roughly 88% of them were singletons. Under 3.5% of the sample is held by the ten biggest clonotypes.

The time point label on this specimen signifies: baseline before first vaccination. The sample's treatment or condition label is to be understood as: meningococcal conjugate vaccine given as trial control. Vaccinee samples came from UK trials COV001 and COV002, including a single-blind randomized controlled phase 2/3 trial of AZD1222 (ChAdOx1 nCoV-19) in healthy adults. For TCRbeta chain sequencing, PBMC samples were collected from trial participants at day 0 and at day 28 after the second dose. The paper as a whole reports these results and caveats: In the small 56-69-year group, the increase in depth fell short of significance, most likely because of low power. Reportedly, close to half of the unique spike-specific TCRs recognized epitopes lying outside the regions that are mutated in the B.1.351 and B.1.1.7 variants. Participants were mostly white British, with more females than males. The authors suggested clonal diversity may have been underestimated. After two AZD1222 doses, both the breadth and the depth of spike-specific TCRs were significantly higher than at day 0 and than in MenACWY recipients. Conclusions about previously exposed vaccinees are limited because only six or seven AZD1222 recipients were SARS-CoV-2 seropositive at baseline. Because no samples from the day 14 peak response were available, repertoires could be characterized only after the peak T cell response. CD4 TCRs associated with the vaccine covered the entire spike protein, and the dominant responses were in regions 160-218 and 743-854.

The clonotype comes from an adult in good health. Sequenced material: peripheral blood, taken on day 0 of MenACWY control vaccination.

The DNA sequence reads TGTGCCAGCAGCTACTCCGGAGGAGAGACCCAGTACTTC. Translation gives CASSYSGGETQYF. Recombination joined TRBV28 with TRBJ2-5; TRBD2 is perhaps the D gene, given 5 matching bases. Trimming takes 6 bases from V and 4 bases from J, and the germline ends sit 12 bases apart. CDR1 and CDR2 were assigned from the germline V gene as MDHEN and SYDVKM. The CDR3 sequence holds 13 residues, the cysteine and phenylalanine included. Just CDR3 DNA is preserved here, 39 bases in frame from base 1.